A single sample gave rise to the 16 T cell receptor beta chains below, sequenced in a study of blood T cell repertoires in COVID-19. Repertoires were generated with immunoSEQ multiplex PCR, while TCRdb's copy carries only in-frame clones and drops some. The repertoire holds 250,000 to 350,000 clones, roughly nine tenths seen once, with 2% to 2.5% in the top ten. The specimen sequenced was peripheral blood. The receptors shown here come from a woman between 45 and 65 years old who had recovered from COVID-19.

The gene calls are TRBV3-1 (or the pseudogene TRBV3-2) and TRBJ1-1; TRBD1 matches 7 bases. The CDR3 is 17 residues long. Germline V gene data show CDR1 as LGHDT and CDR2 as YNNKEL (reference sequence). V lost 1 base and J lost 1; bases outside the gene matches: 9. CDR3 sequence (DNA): TGTGCCAGCAGCCAAGGGAGTAAGGACAGGCCGAACACTGAAGCTTTCTTT. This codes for CASSQGSKDRPNTEAFF.

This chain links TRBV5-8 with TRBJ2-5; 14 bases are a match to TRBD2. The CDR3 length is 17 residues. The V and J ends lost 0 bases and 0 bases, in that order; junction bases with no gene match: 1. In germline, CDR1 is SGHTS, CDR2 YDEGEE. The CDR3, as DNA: TGTGCCAGCAGCTTGGGACTAGCGGGGGGGTACCAAGAGACCCAGTACTTC. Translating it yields CASSLGLAGGYQETQYF.

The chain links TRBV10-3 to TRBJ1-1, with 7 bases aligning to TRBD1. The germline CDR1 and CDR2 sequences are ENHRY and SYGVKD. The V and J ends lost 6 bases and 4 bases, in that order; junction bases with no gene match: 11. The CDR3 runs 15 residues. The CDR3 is CAIRSTGATATEAFF. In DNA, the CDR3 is TGTGCCATCAGATCTACAGGGGCCACTGCCACTGAAGCTTTCTTT.

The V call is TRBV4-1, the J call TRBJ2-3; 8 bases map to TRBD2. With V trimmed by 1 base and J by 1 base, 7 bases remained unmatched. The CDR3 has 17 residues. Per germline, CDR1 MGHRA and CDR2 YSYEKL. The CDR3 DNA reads TGCGCCAGCAGCCAAGTCCCCGCGGGGGGCGGCACAGATACGCAGTATTTT. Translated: CASSQVPAGGGTDTQYF.

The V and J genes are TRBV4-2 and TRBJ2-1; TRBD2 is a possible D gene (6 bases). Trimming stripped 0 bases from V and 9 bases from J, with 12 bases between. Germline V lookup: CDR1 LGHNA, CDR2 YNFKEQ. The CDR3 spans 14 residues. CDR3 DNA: TGTGCCAGCAGCCAAGAGCTCTCGCGGGGTGAGCAGTTCTTC. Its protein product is CASSQELSRGEQFF.

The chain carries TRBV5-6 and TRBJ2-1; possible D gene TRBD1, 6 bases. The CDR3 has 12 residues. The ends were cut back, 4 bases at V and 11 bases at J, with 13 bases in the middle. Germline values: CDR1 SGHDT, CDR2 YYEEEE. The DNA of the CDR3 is TGTGCCAGCAGCGGACCAGACAGGAAGCAGTTCTTC. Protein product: CASSGPDRKQFF.

As DNA, the CDR3 is TGTGCCACCAGCAGTGGACAGGGATGGGAGCCCCAGCATTTT. Protein: CATSSGQGWEPQHF. The chain carries TRBV15 and TRBJ1-5; 8 bases fit TRBD1. From germline, CDR1 is LNHNV and CDR2 YYDKDF (reference sequence). This CDR3 is built from 14 residues. J was trimmed by 8 bases and V by 3 bases; bases with no gene match: 6.

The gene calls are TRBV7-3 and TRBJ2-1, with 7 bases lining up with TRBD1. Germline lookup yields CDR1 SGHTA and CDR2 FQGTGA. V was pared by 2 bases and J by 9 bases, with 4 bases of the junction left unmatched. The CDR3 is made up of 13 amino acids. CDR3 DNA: TGTGCCAGCAGCTTATCAGGGGGAGTTGAGCAGTTCTTC. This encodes CASSLSGGVEQFF.

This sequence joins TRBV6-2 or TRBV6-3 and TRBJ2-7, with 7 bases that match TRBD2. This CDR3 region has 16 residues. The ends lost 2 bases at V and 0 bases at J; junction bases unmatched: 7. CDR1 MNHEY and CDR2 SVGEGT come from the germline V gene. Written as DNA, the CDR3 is TGTGCCAGCAGTTACGGGTCTAGCGGTAGCTCCTACGAGCAGTACTTC. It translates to CASSYGSSGSSYEQYF.

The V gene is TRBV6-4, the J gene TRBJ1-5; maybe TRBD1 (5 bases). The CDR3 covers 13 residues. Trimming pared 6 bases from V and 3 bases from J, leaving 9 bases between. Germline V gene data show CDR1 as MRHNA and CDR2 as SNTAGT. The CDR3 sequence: CASSAGYNQPQHF. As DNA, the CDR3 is TGTGCCAGCAGCGCAGGGTACAATCAGCCCCAGCATTTT.

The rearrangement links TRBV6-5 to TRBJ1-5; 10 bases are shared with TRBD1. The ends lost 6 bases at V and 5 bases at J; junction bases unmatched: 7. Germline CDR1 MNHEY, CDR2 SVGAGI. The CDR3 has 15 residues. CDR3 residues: CASSLTGTGDQPQHF. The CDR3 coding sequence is TGTGCCAGCAGCTTAACCGGGACAGGGGATCAGCCCCAGCATTTT.

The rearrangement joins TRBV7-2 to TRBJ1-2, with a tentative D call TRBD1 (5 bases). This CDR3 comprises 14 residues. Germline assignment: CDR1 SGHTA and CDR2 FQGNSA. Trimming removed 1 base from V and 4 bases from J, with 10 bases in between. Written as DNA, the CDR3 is TGTGCCAGCAGCTTAGATGGGACTCTCTATGGCTACACCTTC. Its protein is CASSLDGTLYGYTF.

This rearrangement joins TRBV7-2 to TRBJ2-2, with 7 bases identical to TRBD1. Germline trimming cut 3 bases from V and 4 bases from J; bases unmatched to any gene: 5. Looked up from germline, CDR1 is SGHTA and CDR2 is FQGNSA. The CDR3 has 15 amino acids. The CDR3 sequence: CASSFRGQSTGELFF. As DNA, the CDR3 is TGTGCCAGCAGCTTTAGGGGACAGAGCACCGGGGAGCTGTTTTTT.

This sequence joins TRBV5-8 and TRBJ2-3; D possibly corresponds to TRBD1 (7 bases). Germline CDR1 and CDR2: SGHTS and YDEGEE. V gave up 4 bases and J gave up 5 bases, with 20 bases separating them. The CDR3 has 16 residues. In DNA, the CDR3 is TGTGCCAGCAGCCGAATGGGCAGGGGGGCAGGAGATACGCAGTATTTT. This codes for CASSRMGRGAGDTQYF.

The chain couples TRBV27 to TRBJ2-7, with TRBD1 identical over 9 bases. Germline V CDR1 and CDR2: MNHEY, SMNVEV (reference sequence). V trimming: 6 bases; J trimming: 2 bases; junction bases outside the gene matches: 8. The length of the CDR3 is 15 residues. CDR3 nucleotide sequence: TGTGCCAGCAGAGAGGACAGGGGCCTCACCTACGAGCAGTACTTC. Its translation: CASREDRGLTYEQYF.

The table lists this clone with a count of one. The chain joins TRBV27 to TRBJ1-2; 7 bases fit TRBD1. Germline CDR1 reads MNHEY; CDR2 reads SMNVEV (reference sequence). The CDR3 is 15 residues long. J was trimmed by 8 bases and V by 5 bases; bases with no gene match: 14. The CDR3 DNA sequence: TGTGCCAGCAGTCGTCCTGGGGACAGATTTAAAGGCTACACCTTC. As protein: CASSRPGDRFKGYTF.